One and the same sample provided the 26 T cell receptor beta chains below, sequenced in a study of tumor and adjacent non-tumor tissue in lung cancer. RNA was extracted from bulk tissue without any cell sorting. This non-tumor lung sample came from over 3 cm beyond the tumor edge. The library came from three nested PCR rounds adapted from ARM-PCR protocols. MiXCR was run by TCRdb on the multiplex PCR reads, yielding one entry per CDR3 protein. The table shows roughly 82,000 distinct CDR3 sequences, with 76% occurring only once. The sample consisted of distant non-tumor lung tissue. The receptors here all came from a woman in her forties or fifties with non-small cell lung cancer.

Notes on this clonotype: Its ends do not fully match the called genes, so a read error is possible. The J gene is TRBJ2-7, the V gene TRBV11-2, with TRBD2 matching 13 bases. In germline, CDR1 is SGHAT, CDR2 FQNNGV. This CDR3 contains 17 residues. CDR3 residues: CVSSPRTSGRALCEQYF. In DNA form, the CDR3 reads TGTGTCAGCAGCCCCCGAACTAGCGGGAGGGCATTGTGTGAGCAGTACTTC.

Notes on this clonotype: Germline and junction disagree at one end, which may indicate a read error. The CDR3 sequence: CASVGGDYFTSSYNEQFF. The CDR3 nucleotides are TGCGCCAGCGTAGGGGGGGACTACTTCACTAGCTCATACAATGAACAGTTCTTC. The rearrangement joins TRBV5-1 to TRBJ2-1, with D possibly matching TRBD2 (7 bases). CDR1 and CDR2 (germline): SGHRS, YFSETQ. This CDR3 is 18 amino acids long.

Comments on this clonotype: One end of the junction is discordant with germline, which a read error may explain. The chain uses TRBV12-3 or TRBV12-4 and TRBJ1-1; D uncertain. The CDR3 covers 14 residues. The CDR3 spells CANSLGHKITEAFF. As DNA, the CDR3 is TGCGCCAACAGTTTAGGCCACAAGATCACTGAAGCTTTCTTT.

Of note for this clonotype: One base away lies a much larger clone, so this may be a sequencing read error. The chain employs TRBV24-1 and TRBJ2-5; 7 nucleotides match TRBD2. The CDR3 runs to 15 residues. Germline V gene data show CDR1 as KGHDR and CDR2 as SFDVKD. The CDR3 bases are TGTGCCACCGGTGAGGCTAGCGGACGCCAAGAGACCCAGTACTTC. Residues: CATGEASGRQETQYF.

The genes are TRBV20-1 and TRBJ2-3; a weak D match, TRBD2 (6 bases). This CDR3 has 15 residues. Per the germline V gene, CDR1 is DFQATT and CDR2 is SNEGSKA (reference sequence). This CDR3 is CSGLEGGFRTDTQYF. The CDR3 DNA follows: TGCAGCGGCCTGGAGGGCGGCTTCCGCACAGATACGCAGTATTTT.

This clonotype has more than one count but fewer than ten. A much larger clone lies a single base off, so this may be a read error. The chain is built from TRBV7-9 and TRBJ1-5; no reliable D call. Trimming removed 2 bases from V and 5 bases from J, with 4 bases in between. CDR3 size: 12 residues. Germline V lookup: CDR1 SEHNR, CDR2 FQNEAQ (reference sequence). The CDR3 sequence is CASSLFDQPQHF. The CDR3 coding sequence is TGTGCCAGCAGCTTATTTGATCAGCCCCAGCATTTT.

CDR3 in DNA: TGCAGGGTTCATAGGCGGCTCAGCACTGAAGCTTTCTTT. Protein product: CRVHRRLSTEAFF. This chain uses TRBV29-1 with TRBJ1-1; D gene ambiguous. The germline gives CDR1 SQVTM, CDR2 ANQGSEA. The CDR3 covers 13 residues.

Worth noting for this clonotype: Germline and junction disagree at one end, which may indicate a read error. The chain joins TRBV11-2 to TRBJ2-1, with TRBD2 matching over 8 bases. The CDR3 is made up of 15 amino acids. Germline CDR1 is SGHAT and CDR2 is FQNNGV. The CDR3 nucleotides read TGTGCCAGTAGCTTAGAAGCTAACGGGGGGGCTGAGCAGTTCTTC. Translating gives CASSLEANGGAEQFF.

The sample holds many counts of this clonotype. The chain combines TRBV11-2 with TRBJ1-1; 7 bases line up with TRBD1. The CDR3 has 13 amino acids. Germline values: CDR1 SGHAT, CDR2 FQNNGV. V lost 5 bases, J lost 7 bases, and 7 bases stayed unmatched. In nucleotides, the CDR3 is TGTGCCAGCAGCAGGCGACAGGGAGGTGAAGCTTTCTTT. Its translation is CASSRRQGGEAFF.

In the case of this clonotype: A read error may produce the germline difference seen at one junction end. CDR3 in DNA: TGTGTCAGCAGTTTAGGGGACAGGCCATCCTTC. It specifies CVSSLGDRPSF. The gene calls are TRBV12-3 or TRBV12-4 and TRBJ2-1; 8 nucleotides match TRBD1. This CDR3 is 11 amino acids long.

This clonotype has just a few counts. The genes are TRBV7-3 and TRBJ2-1; D possibly matches TRBD1 or TRBD2 (5 bases each). Germline-derived CDR1 and CDR2 are SGHTA and FQGTGA. Deletions cut 2 bases from V and 8 bases from J, with 10 bases between. The CDR3 covers 13 residues. The CDR3 coding sequence is TGTGCCAGCAGCTTAGTCTTGGGGGATGAGCAGTTCTTC. As protein: CASSLVLGDEQFF.

V usage is TRBV29-1 and J usage is TRBJ1-2; the match to TRBD1 covers 9 bases. This CDR3 comprises 14 residues. Trimming at V came to 2 bases and at J to 8 bases, leaving 9 bases not matched to a gene. Per germline, CDR1 SQVTM and CDR2 ANQGSEA. The CDR3 region has the DNA TGCAGCGTTGAACGGGGGGACAGGGCTTACGGCTACACCTTC. This sequence encodes CSVERGDRAYGYTF. Complete variable domain (other parts from reference TRBV29-1 and TRBJ1-2): SAVISQKPSRDICQRGTSLTIQCQVDSQVTMMFWYRQQPGQSLTLIATANQGSEATYESGFVIDKFPISRPNLTFSTLTVSNMSPEDSSIYLCSVERGDRAYGYTFGSGTRLTVV.

As for this clonotype: A read error may account for a junction end that differs from germline. The gene calls are TRBV9 and TRBJ1-6; D ambiguous. The CDR3 extends over 14 amino acids. Germline V lookup: CDR1 SGDLS, CDR2 YYNGEE. The CDR3 DNA reads as TGTACCAGCAGCGTCAATATGGATAATTCACCCCTCCACTTT. The encoded protein is CTSSVNMDNSPLHF.

The V call is TRBV5-8, the J call TRBJ1-3; 8 bases match TRBD1. With V trimmed by 4 bases and J by 12 bases, 12 bases remained unmatched. Germline-derived CDR1 and CDR2 are SGHTS and YDEGEE. There are 14 residues in the CDR3. The CDR3 DNA reads as TGTGCCAGCAGCCGACAGGGGACTGGATACAACATATATTTT. Its translation: CASSRQGTGYNIYF.

A note on this clonotype: This could be a read error, since a much larger clone is one nucleotide away. This chain uses TRBV20-1 with TRBJ2-1; 8 bases align to TRBD2. The CDR3 is made up of 15 amino acids. Looked up from germline, CDR1 is DFQATT and CDR2 is SNEGSKA (reference sequence). The DNA of the CDR3 is TGCAGTGCTGCGCCTCCCGGGGGGGGGAATAATGAGCAGTCCTTC. Translating it yields CSAAPPGGGNNEQSF.

About this clonotype itself: A read error may produce the germline difference seen at one junction end. The CDR3: CASSPRAVSHTEVFF. The CDR3 DNA reads as TGTGCCAGCAGTCCCCGGGCAGTCAGTCACACTGAAGTTTTCTTT. This chain joins TRBV6-5 and TRBJ1-1; no clear D gene. CDR1 and CDR2 from the germline V gene are MNHEY and SVGAGI. CDR3 size: 15 residues.

Points on this clonotype: A much bigger clone sits one base away, suggesting this may be a read error. As the CDR3 is not closed by the conserved phenylalanine or tryptophan, this likely results from a read error. The J gene is TRBJ2-2, the V gene TRBV28, with D perhaps TRBD2 (6 bases). Looked up from germline, CDR1 is MDHEN and CDR2 is SYDVKM. The CDR3 is 15 amino acids. Deletions cut 2 bases from V and 3 bases from J, with 10 bases between. Here the CDR3 reads CASSLGGGYTGELFL. Here the CDR3 DNA reads TGTGCCAGCAGTTTAGGTGGGGGGTACACCGGGGAGCTGTTTCTT.

This clonotype was seen a handful of times. A much larger clone differs by one base, so this may be a read error. The J gene is TRBJ2-1, the V gene TRBV10-1, with D uncertain. The CDR3 runs 9 residues. The germline V gene encodes CDR1 WNHNN and CDR2 SYGVQD (reference sequence). CDR3 nucleotide sequence: TGCACCAGCAGTACTGAGCAGTTCTTC. This codes for CTSSTEQFF.

Comment on this clonotype: A much more abundant neighbour one base away suggests this may be a read error. This chain links TRBV5-1 with TRBJ2-5; D not resolved. V shed 6 bases and J shed 4 bases, with 19 bases lying between them. The CDR3 has 15 residues. Germline lookup yields CDR1 SGHRS and CDR2 YFSETQ. Written as DNA, the CDR3 is TGCGCCAGCATCGAGATGCCTGCGAGTCGAGAGACCCAGTACTTC. It specifies CASIEMPASRETQYF. The full variable domain, rest sourced from reference TRBV5-1 and TRBJ2-5, is KAGVTQTPRYLIKTRGQQVTLSCSPISGHRSVSWYQQTPGQGLQFLFEYFSETQRNKGNFPGRFSGRQFSNSRSEMNVSTLELGDSALYLCASIEMPASRETQYFGPGTRLLVL.

To note about this clonotype: A much larger clone lies one base from this, so it may be a read error. The chain carries TRBV20-1 and TRBJ2-7; 9 positions match TRBD1. This CDR3 spans 15 amino acids. The junction had 14 bases not matched to a gene; V was cut back by 8 bases and J by 3 bases. Germline V gene sequence: CDR1 DFQATT, CDR2 SNEGSKA (reference sequence). The CDR3 DNA sequence: TGCAGTACTCGCGAGACAGGGGGGATAATCTACGAGCAGTACTTC. It translates to CSTRETGGIIYEQYF.

For this clonotype: One end of the junction does not line up with germline, which may come from a read error. This sequence joins TRBV29-1 and TRBJ1-2, with 11 bases lining up with TRBD1. Germline CDR1 reads SQVTM; CDR2 reads ANQGSEA. The CDR3 extends over 12 amino acids. CDR3 sequence reads: CSVWGQGDGYIF. Here the CDR3 DNA reads TGCAGCGTTTGGGGACAGGGGGATGGCTACATCTTC. Full variable domain (rest looked up from reference TRBV29-1 and TRBJ1-2): SAVISQKPSRDICQRGTSLTIQCQVDSQVTMMFWYRQQPGQSLTLIATANQGSEATYESGFVIDKFPISRPNLTFSTLTVSNMSPEDSSIYLCSVWGQGDGYIFGSGTRLTVV.

A note on this clonotype: A junction end diverges from the germline sequence, so it may reflect a read error. This rearrangement joins TRBV6-6 to TRBJ2-3; D gene uncertain. The CDR3 is 14 residues long. Per germline, CDR1 MNHNY and CDR2 SVGAGI (reference sequence). The CDR3 region is CASTEDCTTNTQYF. In DNA, the CDR3 is TGCGCCAGCACCGAAGACTGTACCACAAATACGCAGTATTTT.

This clonotype was picked up one time. The rearrangement links TRBV28 to TRBJ1-4; D is unresolved. CDR1 is MDHEN and CDR2 is SYDVKM in the germline V gene. This CDR3 has 14 residues. V dropped 4 bases and J dropped 10 bases, with 16 bases sitting between them. The CDR3 DNA is TGTGCCAGCAGTTCAGATTCAACTAAAGGAAAACTGTTTTTT. This gives the protein CASSSDSTKGKLFF.

This clonotype is a singleton in its sample. Germline is not matched at one junction end, which may reflect a read error. The chain uses TRBV20-1 and TRBJ1-2, with 9 bases aligning to TRBD1. Germline V gene data show CDR1 as DFQATT and CDR2 as SNEGSKA (reference sequence). CDR3 size: 13 residues. The CDR3 DNA reads TGCAGTGCTACCGGACAGGGGACACGGGGCTACGCCTTC. It codes for CSATGQGTRGYAF.

Remarks on this clonotype: The CDR3 end shows no conserved phenylalanine or tryptophan, and so a read error is likely. The rearrangement joins TRBV5-1 to TRBJ2-7; perhaps D is TRBD1 or TRBD2 (5 bases each). This CDR3 contains 13 residues. CDR1 and CDR2 from the germline V gene are SGHRS and YFSETQ. CDR3 loop: CASRGVGPYGQYI. The CDR3 nucleotides are TGCGCCAGCAGGGGGGTGGGACCCTACGGGCAGTACATC.

Details on this clonotype: Lacking the conserved final phenylalanine or tryptophan, this CDR3 likely reflects a read error. The limits of the CDR3 on the DNA are not certain, so only TCRdb's listed CDR3 is given. The chain links TRBV6-1 to TRBJ2-6; no DNA check was done on the table's D call, TRBD1. CDR1 and CDR2 from the germline V gene are MNHNS and SASEGT. The length of the CDR3 is 16 amino acids, counting both ends. The CDR3 here is CASIEAQGDGANVMTI.